The 23 T cell receptor beta chains reported below all come from one sample, sequenced in a study of blood T cells in healthy people across ages. Together with a sample-barcoded 5' primer, a J-beta primer mix was included in a second PCR lasting about 7 to 11 cycles. TCRdb fed the 5' RACE reads into MiXCR, producing one record per CDR3 protein. Here the sample spans around 1,500,000 distinct CDR3 sequences, 25% to 30% being singletons. Sequencing used blood. All receptors derive from a woman in her twenties or thirties in good health.

The rearrangement uses TRBV12-3 or TRBV12-4 and TRBJ2-2; 10 bases agree with TRBD2. The CDR3 runs to 15 residues. V dropped 8 bases and J dropped 7; count of bases not matched to a gene: 10. The CDR3 DNA reads as TGTGCCAGCGCTCAAAGCGGGGGGGCGTTCGGGGAGCTGTTTTTT. Translation: CASAQSGGAFGELFF.

The chain is built from TRBV28 and TRBJ2-1; D possibly corresponds to TRBD2 (6 bases). The ends were cut back, 2 bases at V and 2 bases at J, with 10 bases in the middle. This CDR3 has 15 amino acids. CDR1 is MDHEN and CDR2 is SYDVKM in the germline V gene. The CDR3 DNA reads TGTGCCAGCAGTTTACGCGGGGTGGCCTACAATGAGCAGTTCTTC. It translates to CASSLRGVAYNEQFF.

This clonotype was seen many times. This CDR3 reads CSVEDGYGSGRNNEQFF. DNA of the CDR3: TGCAGCGTTGAAGATGGGTACGGTAGCGGGAGGAACAATGAGCAGTTCTTC. The chain links TRBV29-1 to TRBJ2-1; 10 positions match TRBD2. Germline CDR1 SQVTM, CDR2 ANQGSEA. The CDR3 runs to 17 residues. With 0 bases clipped from V and 5 bases from J, the junction kept 10 bases outside the gene matches.

The chain joins TRBV2 to TRBJ2-7, with D possibly being TRBD1 or TRBD2 (5 bases each). The V end was cut by 7 bases, the J end by 3 bases, with 22 bases between. CDR1 SNHLY and CDR2 FYNNEI come from the germline V gene. This CDR3 comprises 16 residues. Here the CDR3 DNA reads TGTGCCAGCATAAGCTTATTCGGGGCGGACAACTACGAGCAGTACTTC. Its translation is CASISLFGADNYEQYF.

The J gene is TRBJ2-3, the V gene TRBV15; D is perhaps TRBD2 (7 bases). The CDR3 sequence is 16 residues long. CDR1 and CDR2 (germline): LNHNV, YYDKDF (reference sequence). V gave up 1 base and J gave up 4 bases, with 15 bases separating them. This CDR3 is CATSRVVGGPADTQYF. For the CDR3, the DNA is TGTGCCACCAGCAGAGTGGTGGGGGGGCCGGCAGATACGCAGTATTTT.

The V gene is TRBV7-2, the J gene TRBJ1-2; D gene ambiguous. This CDR3 region has 16 residues. Germline V CDR1 and CDR2: SGHTA, FQGNSA. V lost 4 bases to trimming and J lost 0 bases, with 15 bases between them. CDR3 protein: CASSSRPTFPNYGYTF. DNA for the CDR3: TGTGCCAGCAGCTCACGCCCCACCTTCCCTAACTATGGCTACACCTTC.

The chain uses TRBV7-2 and TRBJ2-1; 11 nucleotides align to TRBD2. The germline V gene has CDR1 SGHTA and CDR2 FQGNSA. V lost 2 bases to trimming and J lost 5 bases; unmatched junction nucleotides: 5. The CDR3 extends over 16 amino acids. The chain's CDR3 is CASSLQGTSGNNEQFF. In DNA form, the CDR3 reads TGTGCCAGCAGCTTACAAGGGACTAGCGGCAACAATGAGCAGTTCTTC.

As for this clonotype: In this CDR3 the conserved last residue, phenylalanine or tryptophan, is missing, so a read error is likely. The rearrangement joins TRBV5-1 to TRBJ2-4; D call uncertain. The DNA end is a closer match to TRBJ2-7, so the J assignment may be wrong. The CDR3 is 12 amino acids. Germline loops: CDR1 SGHRS, CDR2 YFSETQ. DNA of the CDR3: TGCGCCAGCAGCTTGGAGGCTGGCGAGCAGTACTGC. Translation gives CASSLEAGEQYC.

This clonotype occurred a few times. The chain employs TRBV20-1 and TRBJ2-1, with a possible D match to TRBD2 (6 bases). The V and J ends lost 4 bases and 6 bases respectively, with 19 bases between them. The CDR3 is 15 amino acids. Germline lookup yields CDR1 DFQATT and CDR2 SNEGSKA (reference sequence). CDR3: CSANQYRETSNEQFF. The CDR3 DNA sequence: TGCAGTGCTAATCAATACCGGGAGACATCCAATGAGCAGTTCTTC.

For this clonotype: One base away lies a much larger clone, so this may be a sequencing read error. As DNA, the CDR3 is TGTGCCAGCAGCGTTACAGGGTTAGGAAAGACCCAGTACTTC. It codes for CASSVTGLGKTQYF. The chain uses TRBV7-7 and TRBJ2-4; D is possibly TRBD1 (6 bases). The end of the DNA is better explained by TRBJ2-5, so the J call may be wrong. The CDR3 contains 14 residues. The germline gives CDR1 SSHAT, CDR2 FNYEAQ (reference sequence).

On this clonotype: A much larger clone is a single base away; this may be a read error. The chain combines TRBV2 with TRBJ2-5; a weak D match, TRBD2 (5 bases). Germline V gives CDR1 SNHLY, CDR2 FYNNEI. There are 12 residues in the CDR3. CDR3 nucleotide sequence: TGTGCCTGCAGGAAGCGGCAAGAGACCCAGTACTTC. It translates to CACRKRQETQYF. The full variable domain, completed using reference TRBV2 and TRBJ2-5, is EPEVTQTPSHQVTQMGQEVILRCVPISNHLYFYWYRQILGQKVEFLVSFYNNEISEKSEIFDDQFSVERPDGSNFTLKIRSTKLEDSAMYFCACRKRQETQYFGPGTRLLVL.

There are many counts of this clonotype. V is TRBV20-1 and J is TRBJ1-2; D uncertain. Germline V gene data show CDR1 as DFQATT and CDR2 as SNEGSKA (reference sequence). V gave up 4 bases and J gave up 5 bases, with 14 bases separating them. The CDR3 totals 13 residues. As DNA, the CDR3 is TGCAGTGCTATTCCAGTAGGAGGGTATGGCTACACCTTC. The encoded protein is CSAIPVGGYGYTF.

This clonotype was recorded at least ten times. The V gene is TRBV28, the J gene TRBJ2-7; D gene unclear. The CDR3 totals 13 residues. Germline CDR1 reads MDHEN; CDR2 reads SYDVKM. Trimming removed 10 bases from V and 2 bases from J, with 15 bases in between. The CDR3 is CATVVIQPYEQYF. CDR3 sequence (DNA): TGTGCCACCGTCGTGATACAGCCCTACGAGCAGTACTTC.

The CDR3: CAWIDRFVHNEQFF. The CDR3 bases are TGTGCCTGGATCGACAGGTTCGTCCATAATGAGCAGTTCTTC. The chain joins TRBV30 to TRBJ2-1; D may be TRBD1 (6 bases). The germline CDR1 and CDR2 sequences are GTSNPN and SVGIG (reference sequence). The CDR3 sequence is 14 residues long. Trimming left V 4 bases short and J 7 bases short, with 17 bases between.

The chain carries TRBV7-2 and TRBJ1-2, with unresolved D. CDR1 SGHTA and CDR2 FQGNSA come from the germline V gene. This CDR3 has 14 residues. The V end lost 3 bases, the J end lost 4 bases, and 12 bases lay between the germline ends. The CDR3 spells CASSFTPQVYGYTF. DNA of the CDR3: TGTGCCAGCAGCTTTACACCACAAGTCTATGGCTACACCTTC.

The rearrangement joins TRBV12-3 or TRBV12-4 to TRBJ2-1, with D maybe TRBD1 (7 bases). V lost 3 bases and J 5 bases, leaving 17 bases between the germline ends. CDR3 length: 16 residues. The CDR3, as DNA: TGTGCCAGCAGTTTTCCGACAGGGAGGTTGGACAATGAGCAGTTCTTC. Its protein is CASSFPTGRLDNEQFF.

The chain is built from TRBV19 and TRBJ2-7; 8 bases match TRBD1. Germline assignment: CDR1 LNHDA and CDR2 SQIVND (reference sequence). CDR3 length: 14 residues. Germline trimming cut 6 bases from V and 0 bases from J; bases unmatched to any gene: 4. The CDR3 region is CASRDRDISYEQYF. The CDR3, as DNA: TGTGCCAGTAGGGACAGGGATATCTCCTACGAGCAGTACTTC.

The chain links TRBV11-2 to TRBJ2-1, with TRBD2 as a possible D gene (5 bases). This CDR3 is built from 17 residues. The germline V gene encodes CDR1 SGHAT and CDR2 FQNNGV. Between the trimmed V and J ends, which lost 3 bases and 9 bases, there was a span of 24 bases. The CDR3 DNA reads as TGTGCCAGCAGCTTTAGCGCCTCACAAAGACCCGGAGGTGAGCAGTTCTTC. This encodes CASSFSASQRPGGEQFF.

This chain connects TRBV6-6 to TRBJ2-1, with TRBD2 matching 8 bases. The CDR3 is 15 amino acids. J was trimmed by 7 bases and V by 4 bases; bases with no gene match: 9. Germline CDR1 reads MNHNY; CDR2 reads SVGAGI (reference sequence). CDR3 in amino acids: CASSSTAGGRNEQFF. CDR3 DNA sequence: TGTGCCAGCAGTTCCACGGCGGGGGGTAGGAATGAGCAGTTCTTC.

The genes are TRBV29-1 and TRBJ1-2, with D tentatively TRBD1 (6 bases). V lost 7 bases, J lost 6 bases, and 24 bases lay in between. CDR3 size: 15 residues. Germline V gene data show CDR1 as SQVTM and CDR2 as ANQGSEA. The CDR3 sequence is CSAISSGQGRDGYTF. CDR3 DNA sequence: TGCAGCGCCATATCATCGGGCCAGGGGCGAGATGGCTACACCTTC.

The J gene is TRBJ1-2, the V gene TRBV12-3 or TRBV12-4; a weak D match, TRBD1 (5 bases). The V end was cut by 2 bases, the J end by 4 bases, with 14 bases between. The CDR3 extends over 15 amino acids. CDR3: CASSLRRGHSYGYTF. The CDR3 region has the DNA TGTGCCAGCAGTTTAAGGAGGGGCCACTCCTATGGCTACACCTTC.

The gene calls are TRBV12-3 or TRBV12-4 and TRBJ2-7; D is possibly TRBD1 (5 bases). V lost 1 base and J lost 2, with 12 bases in between. This CDR3 is 15 amino acids long. CDR3 DNA sequence: TGTGCCAGCAGTTTAGAGGGGTGCACGACCTACGAGCAGTACTTC. Protein sequence: CASSLEGCTTYEQYF.

This rearrangement joins TRBV7-2 to TRBJ1-2, with 10 positions matching TRBD1. Germline V gives CDR1 SGHTA, CDR2 FQGNSA. Losses at the gene ends were 8 bases for V and 8 bases for J; bases not matched to a gene: 11. The CDR3 has 14 residues. CDR3 region: CASYDRGLSEGYTF. The CDR3 DNA is TGTGCCAGCTACGACAGGGGGCTCTCGGAAGGCTACACCTTC.